Listed below are T cell receptor beta chains from one sample, sequenced in a study of control samples from healthy donors and cancer patients. Assay used: immunoSEQ multiplex PCR; TCRdb lists only in-frame clones, some missing. The sample yields 95,000 to 100,000 clones, roughly four fifths seen once. Sequenced sample: blood. The receptor set was obtained from a man between 60 and 70 years old in good health. Both conserved end residues are part of each CDR3. The order of the fields is D gene, J gene, V gene, CDR3 protein. A D gene is named only where the DNA matches it firmly.

TRBD1 | TRBJ2-1 | TRBV5-1 | CASSPPGQGIVNEQFF
TRBD1 | TRBJ2-2 | TRBV3-1/TRBV3-2 | CASSRLTGGGLVELFF
TRBD1 | TRBJ1-6 | TRBV2 | CASSGGTGEPNNSPLHF
TRBD2 | TRBJ2-1 | TRBV7-3 | CASSLSLAGLNEQFF
NA | TRBJ1-2 | TRBV7-8 | CASSLAVGEGSNYGYTF
NA | TRBJ2-5 | TRBV5-6 | CASSPRTGQETQYF
TRBD2 | TRBJ2-7 | TRBV7-9 | CASSPRLAGGLYEQYF
NA | TRBJ1-4 | TRBV14 | CASSQGTNEKLFF
TRBD1 | TRBJ2-7 | TRBV11-2 | CASSARGQDPWAQYF
NA | TRBJ1-2 | TRBV28 | CASRGLYYGYTF
NA | TRBJ2-2 | TRBV9 | CASSPTAGPRAGELFF
NA | TRBJ1-3 | TRBV25-1 | CASSDRDRREDTIYF
TRBD1 | TRBJ2-1 | TRBV10-2 | CASSLTGPNEQFF
TRBD1 | TRBJ1-6 | TRBV5-1 | CASSTDRGGYNSPLHF
TRBD2 | TRBJ2-7 | TRBV5-4 | CASSKAGTSGSIYEQYF
NA | TRBJ2-3 | TRBV7-2 | CASSYQAWGPGTDTQYF
NA | TRBJ2-1 | TRBV13 | CASRAGTQQFF
TRBD1 | TRBJ2-5 | TRBV24-1 | CATSDPDRGGETQYF
TRBD2 | TRBJ2-2 | TRBV7-2 | CASSPRGLAGGGNTGELFF
NA | TRBJ2-2 | TRBV3-1/TRBV3-2 | CASSQEVGNTGELFF
NA | TRBJ2-7 | TRBV5-4 | CASSLAGNPYEQYF
NA | TRBJ2-3 | TRBV30 | CAWRAFRDTQYF
NA | TRBJ1-6 | TRBV9 | CASSVRVGGSPLHF
TRBD1 | TRBJ2-5 | TRBV2 | CASSVPGQGDGETQYF
NA | TRBJ2-7 | TRBV10-3 | CAISESLGGYHEQYF
TRBD2 | TRBJ2-5 | TRBV28 | CASNLAGGQETQYF